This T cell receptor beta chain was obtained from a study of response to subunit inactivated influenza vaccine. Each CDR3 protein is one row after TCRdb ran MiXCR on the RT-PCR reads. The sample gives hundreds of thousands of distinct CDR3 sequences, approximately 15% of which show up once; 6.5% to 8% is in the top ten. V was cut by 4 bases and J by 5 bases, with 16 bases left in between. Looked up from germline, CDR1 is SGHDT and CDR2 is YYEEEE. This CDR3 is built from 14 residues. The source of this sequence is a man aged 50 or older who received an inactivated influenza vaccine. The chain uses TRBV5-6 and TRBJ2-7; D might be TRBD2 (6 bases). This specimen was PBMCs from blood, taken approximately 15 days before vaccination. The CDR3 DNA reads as TGTGCCAGCAGCGACCGGGACTCGTTCCACGAGCAGTACTTC. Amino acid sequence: CASSDRDSFHEQYF.